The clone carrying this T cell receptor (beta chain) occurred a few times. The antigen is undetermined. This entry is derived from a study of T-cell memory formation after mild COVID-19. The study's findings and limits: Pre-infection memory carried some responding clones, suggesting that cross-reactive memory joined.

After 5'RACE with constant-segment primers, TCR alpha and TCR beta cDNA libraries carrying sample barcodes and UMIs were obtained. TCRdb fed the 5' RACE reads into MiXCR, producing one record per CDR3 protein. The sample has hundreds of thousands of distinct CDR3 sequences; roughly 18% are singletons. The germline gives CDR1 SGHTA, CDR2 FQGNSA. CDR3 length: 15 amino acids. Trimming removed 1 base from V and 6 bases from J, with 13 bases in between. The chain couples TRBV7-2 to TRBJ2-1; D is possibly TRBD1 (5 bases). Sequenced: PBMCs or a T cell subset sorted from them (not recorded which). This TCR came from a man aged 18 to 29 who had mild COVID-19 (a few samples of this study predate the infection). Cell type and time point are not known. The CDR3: CASSLGGRAPNEQFF. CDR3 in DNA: TGTGCCAGCAGCTTAGGGGGCCGGGCCCCCAATGAGCAGTTCTTC.